This T cell receptor beta chain was found in a study of T cells after posttransplantation cyclophosphamide (TCRdb year 2016). About the full investigation: Using TRB sequencing, the study followed how the T cell repertoire rebuilt after myeloablative bone marrow transplantation with posttransplantation cyclophosphamide given as GVHD prophylaxis. Samples from a few dozen PTCy-treated patients and fewer than 20 related bone marrow donors of those patients were subjected to antigen receptor sequencing. Blood from every one of the roughly 30 PTCy patients who had 1-year posttransplant specimens underwent TRB sequencing. TRB sequencing was also done on up to roughly 3 additional blood samples from 2 to 5.2 years after transplant in 3 patients, and on pretransplant blood from a handful of patients. Because TRA and TRB clonality correlated tightly in 8 to 10 samples, the subsequent TCR analyses were limited to TRB only. Public TRB sequences were compared against a database of over 3,600 sequences linked to responses to pathogens, tumor antigens, self-antigens and alloantigens. The research as a whole found: Across about 49 patients, TRB clonality was highly associated with recipient CMV seropositivity and CMV reactivation, and PTCy diversity was similar to diversity in CNI/methotrexate controls. At 1-2 months, donor-recipient similarity was low but rose over the first year, and the later blood repertoires were often dominated by donor CD8+ memory clones. The TRB repertoires of T cells infiltrating skin or the GI tract showed only limited overlap with the TRB repertoires found in blood.

On this clone itself: Its cognate antigen has yet to be identified. The input lacks base qualities; no much larger clone sits a single base away.

Genomic DNA was used for TRB sequencing, which was performed with the immunoSEQ assay at survey resolution or with the hsTCRB kit. For the original study's pipeline: The immunoSEQ software handled the initial read processing, while the LymphoSeq R package was used for the repertoire analyses. Clonality was computed as 1 minus normalized Shannon entropy; Gini coefficient was also calculated for each TRB dataset. Phenotypes of unsorted samples were inferred by mapping TRB sequences from sorted subsets of the recipient or donor onto unsorted samples of the same recipient. Drawn from immuneACCESS, this table holds only the in-frame rearrangements with V and J called that TCRdb kept. Clones are partly lost; checked studies trace under half to an unresolved V gene and leave the rest unexplained. V, J and clone size reflect that table, while D and trimming were determined from the DNA. The sample records some 21,000 clones, roughly 98% of which are singletons. About 0.13% of the sample is in the top ten clones.

Compared with germline, V lacks 5 bases and J lacks 0 bases; bases without a gene match: 12. From its cysteine to its phenylalanine, the CDR3 spans 19 amino acids. The read is trimmed to its CDR3 DNA, 57 bases read in frame from base 1. Based on the germline V gene, the CDR1 and CDR2 sequences are MDHEN and SYDVKM. Peripheral blood samples were provided by related bone marrow donors on the day of marrow donation. Viable CD3+CD4+ or CD3+CD8+ cells that were CCR7+CD45RA+CD45RO-CD95-CD27+CD28+ were classified as naive T cells. Peripheral blood and bone marrow mononuclear cells were isolated by Ficoll-Hypaque density centrifugation and were cryopreserved. CD4+ and CD8+ T cells, including naive and memory subsets, were sorted by FACS using a FACSAria II.

This chain joins TRBV28 to TRBJ2-1; 11 nucleotides in the junction match TRBD2. This clonotype was sampled from a man aged 35-49 years in good health, CMV-negative, and a related stem cell transplant donor. Sequencing used naive CD8+ T cells sorted from PBMCs. The DNA reads TGTGCCAGCAGTAGAGGACTAGCGGGTTATAAAAGCTCCTACAATGAGCAGTTCTTC. It specifies CASSRGLAGYKSSYNEQFF.